The 13 T cell receptor beta chains given below trace back to one sample, sequenced in a study of blood T cell repertoires in COVID-19. TCRdb keeps only in-frame clones here, not all; method: immunoSEQ multiplex PCR. The sample records about 210,000 clones, around 80% being singletons. The material sequenced was peripheral blood. The receptor set was obtained from a woman of 80 years or more with COVID-19, enrolled during active disease.

This clone was seen a handful of times. J is TRBJ2-5 and V is TRBV24-1, with a weak D call TRBD2 (6 bases). Looked up from germline, CDR1 is KGHDR and CDR2 is SFDVKD. The CDR3 sequence is 14 residues long. V was trimmed by 1 base and J by 2 bases, leaving 7 bases between them. Written as DNA, the CDR3 is TGTGCCACCAGTGATTTCGGGGGACAAGAGACCCAGTACTTC. The encoded protein is CATSDFGGQETQYF.

V and J are TRBV7-2 and TRBJ1-4; the match to TRBD1 covers 12 bases. Trimming at V came to 4 bases and at J to 6 bases, leaving 12 bases not matched to a gene. This CDR3 has 18 amino acids. Germline CDR1 and CDR2: SGHTA and FQGNSA. The chain's CDR3 is CASSSNRDRGHIDEKLFF. In DNA, the CDR3 is TGTGCCAGCAGCTCCAACCGGGACAGGGGGCATATTGATGAAAAACTGTTTTTT.

The rearrangement links TRBV19 to TRBJ2-5; tentative D call: TRBD1 (6 bases). CDR1 LNHDA and CDR2 SQIVND come from the germline V gene (reference sequence). This CDR3 spans 13 amino acids. Trimming pared 6 bases from V and 5 bases from J, leaving 13 bases between. CDR3 DNA sequence: TGTGCCAGTAGCCTACAGGGATTCGAGACCCAGTACTTC. This sequence encodes CASSLQGFETQYF.

The gene calls are TRBV24-1 and TRBJ2-5; 9 bases agree with TRBD2. CDR1 is KGHDR and CDR2 is SFDVKD in the germline V gene. V dropped 7 bases and J dropped 1; count of bases not matched to a gene: 3. The CDR3 spans 14 residues. CDR3 in amino acids: CATRDSGGQETQYF. Written as DNA, the CDR3 is TGTGCCACCAGAGATAGCGGGGGCCAAGAGACCCAGTACTTC.

The J gene is TRBJ2-3, the V gene TRBV5-1; TRBD2 agrees at 7 bases. The trim removed 1 base at V and 0 bases at J, leaving 5 bases unmatched. There are 16 residues in the CDR3. Germline V gene sequence: CDR1 SGHRS, CDR2 YFSETQ. CDR3 sequence: CASSLLRGSSTDTQYF. DNA of the CDR3: TGCGCCAGCAGCTTGTTGCGGGGGAGCAGCACAGATACGCAGTATTTT.

The V call is TRBV19, the J call TRBJ2-5; tentative D call: TRBD2 (6 bases). Germline values: CDR1 LNHDA, CDR2 SQIVND (reference sequence). V lost 3 bases to trimming and J lost 5 bases, with 16 bases between them. The CDR3 is 15 residues long. In DNA, the CDR3 is TGTGCCAGTAGTATGGGTGGGACTTCCTTGGAGACCCAGTACTTC. This sequence encodes CASSMGGTSLETQYF.

This clone has more than one count but fewer than ten. The chain links TRBV29-1 to TRBJ2-5; 8 bases line up with TRBD2. Germline assignment: CDR1 SQVTM and CDR2 ANQGSEA. V dropped 0 bases and J dropped 5; count of bases not matched to a gene: 11. The CDR3 spans 16 residues. DNA for the CDR3: TGCAGCGTTGAAGATCCAGTAGCTAGCGGGCTGGAGACCCAGTACTTC. This sequence encodes CSVEDPVASGLETQYF.

DNA for the CDR3: TGTGCCAGCAGGCTACAGGGGGGCTTGGGTGAAGCTTTCTTT. It encodes CASRLQGGLGEAFF. The chain joins TRBV27 to TRBJ1-1, with 8 positions matching TRBD1. Per germline, CDR1 MNHEY and CDR2 SMNVEV (reference sequence). CDR3 length: 14 amino acids. The trim removed 6 bases at V and 7 bases at J, leaving 10 bases unmatched.

This chain uses TRBV7-2 with TRBJ2-6, with 7 bases lining up with TRBD1. V trimming: 1 base; J trimming: 4 bases; junction bases outside the gene matches: 4. The CDR3 runs to 16 residues. Germline lookup yields CDR1 SGHTA and CDR2 FQGNSA. This chain's CDR3 is CASSLGGGRGANVLTF. Written as DNA, the CDR3 is TGTGCCAGCAGCTTAGGAGGGGGCCGGGGGGCCAACGTCCTGACTTTC.

The chain uses TRBV6-4 and TRBJ2-3; D may be TRBD2 (6 bases). CDR1 is MRHNA, CDR2 SNTAGT, per germline. This CDR3 has 14 residues. Trimming took off 0 bases at V and 5 bases at J, with 9 bases between the two ends. CDR3 amino acids: CASSDSGTGDTQYF. In nucleotides, the CDR3 is TGTGCCAGCAGTGACTCAGGGACTGGAGATACGCAGTATTTT.

V and J are TRBV11-3 and TRBJ1-1; D is perhaps TRBD1 (5 bases). The CDR3 spans 13 residues. V lost 5 bases to trimming and J lost 1 base, with 8 bases between them. Germline V gene sequence: CDR1 SGHNT, CDR2 YENEEA. The CDR3 DNA reads TGTGCCAGCAGCAAGGGGCAGAACACTGAAGCTTTCTTT. It encodes CASSKGQNTEAFF.

The chain employs TRBV18 and TRBJ2-2; TRBD1 matches 10 bases. The CDR3 is made up of 17 amino acids. Unmatched junction bases numbered 1, after V lost 0 bases and J lost 0 bases. Germline assignment: CDR1 KGHSH and CDR2 LQKENI. CDR3 amino acids: CASSPPGQGSNTGELFF. The CDR3 DNA is TGTGCCAGCTCACCACCGGGACAGGGGTCGAACACCGGGGAGCTGTTTTTT.

This chain joins TRBV6-1 and TRBJ2-7; 7 bases fit TRBD1. The V gene's germline CDR1 is MNHNS and CDR2 SASEGT. This CDR3 contains 13 residues. Unmatched junction bases numbered 6, after V lost 3 bases and J lost 7 bases. The CDR3 loop is CASSEGTVREQYV. The CDR3 nucleotides are TGTGCCAGCAGTGAGGGGACAGTGAGGGAGCAGTACGTC.